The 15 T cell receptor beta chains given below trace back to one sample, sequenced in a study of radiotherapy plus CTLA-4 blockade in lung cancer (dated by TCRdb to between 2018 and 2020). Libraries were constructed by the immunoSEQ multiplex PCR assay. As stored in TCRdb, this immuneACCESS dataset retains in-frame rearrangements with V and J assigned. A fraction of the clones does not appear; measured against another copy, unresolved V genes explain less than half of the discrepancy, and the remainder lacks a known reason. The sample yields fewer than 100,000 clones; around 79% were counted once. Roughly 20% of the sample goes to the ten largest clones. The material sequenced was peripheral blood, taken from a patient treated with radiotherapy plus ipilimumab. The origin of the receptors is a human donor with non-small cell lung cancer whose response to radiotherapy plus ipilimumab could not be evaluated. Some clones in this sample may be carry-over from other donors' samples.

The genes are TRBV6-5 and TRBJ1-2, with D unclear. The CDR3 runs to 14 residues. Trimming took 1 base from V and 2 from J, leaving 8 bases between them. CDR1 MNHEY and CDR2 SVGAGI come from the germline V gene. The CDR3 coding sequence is TGTGCCAGCAGTTACTTGCCAGAAAACTATGGCTACACCTTC. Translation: CASSYLPENYGYTF.

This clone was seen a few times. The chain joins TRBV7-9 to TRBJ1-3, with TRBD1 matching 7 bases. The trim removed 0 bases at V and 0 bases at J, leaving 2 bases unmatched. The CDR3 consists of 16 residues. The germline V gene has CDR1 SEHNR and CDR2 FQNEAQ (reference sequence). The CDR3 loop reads CASSLATGSSGNTIYF. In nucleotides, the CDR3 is TGTGCCAGCAGCTTAGCGACAGGGAGCTCTGGAAACACCATATATTTT.

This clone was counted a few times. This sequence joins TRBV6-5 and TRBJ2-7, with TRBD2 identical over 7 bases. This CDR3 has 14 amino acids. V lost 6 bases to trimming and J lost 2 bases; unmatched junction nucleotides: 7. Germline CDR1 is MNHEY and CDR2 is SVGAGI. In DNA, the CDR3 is TGTGCCAGCAGGGCCTGGGGGGGAACCTACGAGCAGTACTTC. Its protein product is CASRAWGGTYEQYF.

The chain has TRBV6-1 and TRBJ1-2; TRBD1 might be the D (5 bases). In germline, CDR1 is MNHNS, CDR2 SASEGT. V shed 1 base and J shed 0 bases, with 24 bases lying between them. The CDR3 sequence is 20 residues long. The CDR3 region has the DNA TGTGCCAGCAGTGAAGTCTGGAGGGCTGGGGCAGGGATGACTAACTATGGCTACACCTTC. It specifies CASSEVWRAGAGMTNYGYTF.

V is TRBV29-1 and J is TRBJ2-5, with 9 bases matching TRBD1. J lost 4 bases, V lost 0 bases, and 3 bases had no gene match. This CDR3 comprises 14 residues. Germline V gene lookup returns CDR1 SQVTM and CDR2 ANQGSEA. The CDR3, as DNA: TGCAGCGTTGAAGATTCGGGACAGGGAGAGACCCAGTACTTC. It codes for CSVEDSGQGETQYF.

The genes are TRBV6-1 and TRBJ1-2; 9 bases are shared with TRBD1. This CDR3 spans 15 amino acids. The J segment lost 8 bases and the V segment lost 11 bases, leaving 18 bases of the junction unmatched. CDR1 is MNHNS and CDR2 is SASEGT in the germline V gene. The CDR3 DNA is TGTGCCGGCGCCCCGGGACAGGGCGGGTATTACGGCTACACCTTC. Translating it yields CAGAPGQGGYYGYTF.

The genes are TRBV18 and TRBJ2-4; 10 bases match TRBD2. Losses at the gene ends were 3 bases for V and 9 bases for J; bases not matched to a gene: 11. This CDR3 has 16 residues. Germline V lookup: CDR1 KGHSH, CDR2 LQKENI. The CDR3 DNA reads TGTGCCAGCTCACCGGGCGCCGGGACTAGCGCCGTCATTCAGTACTTC. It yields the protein CASSPGAGTSAVIQYF.

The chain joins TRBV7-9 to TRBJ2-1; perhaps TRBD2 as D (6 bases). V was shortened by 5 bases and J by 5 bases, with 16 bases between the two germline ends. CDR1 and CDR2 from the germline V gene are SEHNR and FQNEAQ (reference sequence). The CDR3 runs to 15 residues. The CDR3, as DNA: TGTGCCAGCAGCCCTCCTCTGGGGGGAGACAATGAGCAGTTCTTC. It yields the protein CASSPPLGGDNEQFF.

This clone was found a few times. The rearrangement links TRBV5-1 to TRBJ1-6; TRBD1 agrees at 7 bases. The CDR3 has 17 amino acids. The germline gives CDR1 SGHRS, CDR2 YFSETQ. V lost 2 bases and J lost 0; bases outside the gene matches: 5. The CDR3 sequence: CASSFTGVISYNSPLHF. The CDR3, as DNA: TGCGCCAGCAGCTTTACAGGGGTAATCTCCTATAATTCACCCCTCCACTTT.

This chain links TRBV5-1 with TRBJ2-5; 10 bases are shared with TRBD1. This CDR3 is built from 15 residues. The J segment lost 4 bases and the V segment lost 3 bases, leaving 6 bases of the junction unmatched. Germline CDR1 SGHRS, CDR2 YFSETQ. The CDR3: CASSWVRDRGETQYF. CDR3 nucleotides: TGCGCCAGCAGCTGGGTCCGGGACAGGGGAGAGACCCAGTACTTC.

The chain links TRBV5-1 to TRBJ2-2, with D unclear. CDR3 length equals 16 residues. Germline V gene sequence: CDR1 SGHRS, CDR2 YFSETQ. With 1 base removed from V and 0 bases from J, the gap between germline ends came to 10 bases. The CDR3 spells CASSLITGANTGELFF. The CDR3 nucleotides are TGCGCCAGCAGCTTGATTACGGGTGCGAACACCGGGGAGCTGTTTTTT.

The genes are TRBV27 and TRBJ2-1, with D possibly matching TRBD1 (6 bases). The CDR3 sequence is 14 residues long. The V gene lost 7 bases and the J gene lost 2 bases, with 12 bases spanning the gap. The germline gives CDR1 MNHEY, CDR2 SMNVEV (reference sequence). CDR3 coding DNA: TGTGCCAGCACCTTAGGGGGACCCTACAATGAGCAGTTCTTC. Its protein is CASTLGGPYNEQFF.

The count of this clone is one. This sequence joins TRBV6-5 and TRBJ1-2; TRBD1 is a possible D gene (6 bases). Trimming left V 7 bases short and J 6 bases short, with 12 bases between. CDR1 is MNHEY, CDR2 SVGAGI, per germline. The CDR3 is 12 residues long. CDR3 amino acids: CASTGTFDGYTF. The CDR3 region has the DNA TGTGCCAGCACCGGGACATTTGATGGCTACACCTTC.

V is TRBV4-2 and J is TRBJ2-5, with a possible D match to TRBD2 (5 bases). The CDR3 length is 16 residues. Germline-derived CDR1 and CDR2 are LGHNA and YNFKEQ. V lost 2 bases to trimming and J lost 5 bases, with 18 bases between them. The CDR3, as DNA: TGTGCCAGCAGCCAAAACCAACGAAGGTGGGAGGAGACCCAGTACTTC. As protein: CASSQNQRRWEETQYF.

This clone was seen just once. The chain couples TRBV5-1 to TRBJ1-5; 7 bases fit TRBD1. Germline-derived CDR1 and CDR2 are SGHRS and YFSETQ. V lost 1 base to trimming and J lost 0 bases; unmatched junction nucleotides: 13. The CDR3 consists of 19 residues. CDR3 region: CASSLIGEQGKGSNQPQHF. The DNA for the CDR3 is TGCGCCAGCAGCTTGATCGGGGAACAGGGGAAGGGTAGCAATCAGCCCCAGCATTTT.